This T cell receptor beta chain was identified in a study of cytomegalovirus exposure and HLA in healthy donors. Study-wide points: When presence/absence was analysed, sequencing depth was taken to be roughly uniform across donors. In a later analysis, most CMV-associated TCR beta chains appeared HLA-restricted. Analyzed later, association rates of TCRs varied across HLA loci, with DRB1 most and HLA-C fewest.

The PCR employed 60 Vbeta primers together with 13 Jbeta primers. Using immunoSEQ multiplex PCR, the repertoire was profiled, and TCRdb retains in-frame clones only, with some absent. The sample lists 100,000 or so clones, about 74% occurring once. The CDR3 has 14 residues. The V segment lost 7 bases and the J segment 2 bases; nucleotides outside the gene matches: 4. Germline CDR1 and CDR2: ENHRY and SYGVKD. To note about this clone: Its antigen remains unknown.

Every donor was a healthy person donating bone marrow. This chain joins TRBV10-3 and TRBJ1-5; TRBD1 aligns across 8 bases. The material sequenced was PBMCs. The receptor comes from a female donor in good health and CMV-seropositive. As DNA, the CDR3 is TGTGCCATCAAACCGGGACAGGGCAATCAGCCCCAGCATTTT. Encoded protein: CAIKPGQGNQPQHF.